Each of the 11 T cell receptor beta chains below was sequenced from the same sample in a study of radiotherapy plus CTLA-4 blockade in lung cancer. Produced via immunoSEQ multiplex PCR; TCRdb's table is partial and in-frame only. The sample lists about 98,000 clones; about 91% were seen once. Sequencing used peripheral blood, obtained from a patient treated with radiotherapy plus ipilimumab. The receptors stem from a human donor with non-small cell lung cancer that progressed on radiotherapy plus ipilimumab.

The rearrangement joins TRBV28 to TRBJ1-5; 9 bases fit TRBD1. The CDR3 spans 15 residues. Per the germline V gene, CDR1 is MDHEN and CDR2 is SYDVKM. The ends lost 5 bases at V and 6 bases at J; junction bases unmatched: 8. DNA of the CDR3: TGTGCCAGCAGTCCCCCCCGACAGGGGGGTCAGCCCCAGCATTTT. This encodes CASSPPRQGGQPQHF.

This rearrangement joins TRBV28 to TRBJ1-4; a weak D match, TRBD1 (6 bases). This CDR3 region has 15 residues. Germline lookup yields CDR1 MDHEN and CDR2 SYDVKM. V lost 10 bases and J lost 5, with 20 bases in between. DNA for the CDR3: TGTGCCACCACTTCCGGGGGCGCGGGGAATGAAAAACTGTTTTTT. Protein product: CATTSGGAGNEKLFF.

The chain couples TRBV6-5 to TRBJ2-7, with 12 bases that match TRBD1. V gave up 2 bases and J gave up 4 bases; unmatched junction bases: 3. This CDR3 spans 15 amino acids. The germline V gene encodes CDR1 MNHEY and CDR2 SVGAGI. The CDR3 here is CASSYRDRGPYEQYF. The CDR3 DNA follows: TGTGCCAGCAGTTACCGGGACAGGGGGCCTTACGAGCAGTACTTC.

The rearrangement links TRBV7-2 to TRBJ2-1, with 7 bases that match TRBD1. The CDR3 covers 13 residues. The germline gives CDR1 SGHTA, CDR2 FQGNSA. J lost 11 bases, V lost 4 bases, and 8 bases had no gene match. Written as DNA, the CDR3 is TGTGCCAGCAGCTACCCGGGACAGCCCCAGCAGTTCTTC. As protein: CASSYPGQPQQFF.

The chain uses TRBV29-1 and TRBJ2-5; no reliable D call. CDR1 is SQVTM and CDR2 is ANQGSEA in the germline V gene. The germline V and J ends were trimmed by 4 bases and 2 bases, with 8 bases remaining between them. The CDR3 runs to 12 residues. The CDR3 DNA follows: TGCAGCGTTGTAGGGATACAAGAGACCCAGTACTTC. This gives the protein CSVVGIQETQYF.

The chain recombines TRBV15 with TRBJ1-1; TRBD1 agrees at 7 bases. The germline V gene has CDR1 LNHNV and CDR2 YYDKDF (reference sequence). There are 14 residues in the CDR3. V lost 5 bases to trimming and J lost 3 bases; unmatched junction nucleotides: 6. The CDR3 is CATSYGQDDTEAFF. The CDR3 nucleotides read TGTGCCACCAGCTACGGACAGGATGACACTGAAGCTTTCTTT.

The chain is built from TRBV30 and TRBJ1-1; D gene ambiguous. V lost 3 bases and J lost 3, with 11 bases in between. There are 13 residues in the CDR3. Germline assignment: CDR1 GTSNPN and CDR2 SVGIG (reference sequence). The CDR3 bases are TGTGCCTGGAGCCGCTCCCCGGACACTGAAGCTTTCTTT. Its protein is CAWSRSPDTEAFF.

The rearrangement links TRBV19 to TRBJ2-1; D possibly corresponds to TRBD2 (5 bases). V was cut by 9 bases and J by 2 bases, with 20 bases left in between. The CDR3 length is 16 residues. Germline loops: CDR1 LNHDA, CDR2 SQIVND (reference sequence). The CDR3 bases are TGTGCCAGCGGCCCATTAGCGAAGCGGACCTACAATGAGCAGTTCTTC. Amino acids: CASGPLAKRTYNEQFF.

The rearrangement links TRBV19 to TRBJ2-7, with 8 bases that match TRBD1. With 3 bases clipped from V and 6 bases from J, the junction kept 4 bases outside the gene matches. From germline, CDR1 is LNHDA and CDR2 SQIVND (reference sequence). This CDR3 has 13 residues. The CDR3 nucleotides are TGTGCCAGTAGTATCTACAGGGGGTCCGAGCAGTACTTC. Its translation is CASSIYRGSEQYF.

The J gene is TRBJ2-5, the V gene TRBV27; D remains unclear. Germline V gene sequence: CDR1 MNHEY, CDR2 SMNVEV (reference sequence). V shed 8 bases and J shed 0 bases, with 7 bases lying between them. The CDR3 extends over 12 amino acids. CDR3 loop: CASRRDQETQYF. The CDR3 DNA reads as TGTGCCAGCCGCCGAGACCAAGAGACCCAGTACTTC.

The genes are TRBV10-2 and TRBJ2-2, with a tentative D call TRBD1 (6 bases). Germline V gene lookup returns CDR1 WSHSY and CDR2 SAAADI. Between the trimmed V and J ends, which lost 6 bases and 4 bases, there was a span of 21 bases. CDR3 length: 17 amino acids. The CDR3 is CASSLTGAGTGTGELFF. The CDR3 region has the DNA TGCGCCAGCAGCCTGACAGGAGCCGGGACGGGCACCGGGGAGCTGTTTTTT.